These 22 T cell receptor beta chains came from one sample sequenced in a study of shared clonotypes between healthy human individuals. Naive CD8 cells were CD45RO-negative, positively selected for CCR7, excluding terminally differentiated effector memory CD45RA+ cells. Sequenced by immunoSEQ multiplex PCR; TCRdb stores in-frame clones only, minus some. The sample shows around 2.1 million clones, roughly 91% of them seen only once. Sequences were obtained from naive CD8+ T cells from PBMCs. These receptors all come from a man aged 18 to 29 in good health. Some clones in this sample may be carry-over from other donors' samples.

Only one count was recorded for this clone. The V call is TRBV2, the J call TRBJ2-5, with D perhaps TRBD1 (6 bases). The ends were cut back, 11 bases at V and 2 bases at J, with 15 bases in the middle. The CDR3 covers 13 residues. From germline, CDR1 is SNHLY and CDR2 FYNNEI. CDR3 DNA: TGTGCCGGGGCGACAGGAGATCAAGAGACCCAGTACTTC. The encoded protein is CAGATGDQETQYF. The full variable domain, rest sourced from reference TRBV2 and TRBJ2-5, is EPEVTQTPSHQVTQMGQEVILRCVPISNHLYFYWYRQILGQKVEFLVSFYNNEISEKSEIFDDQFSVERPDGSNFTLKIRSTKLEDSAMYFCAGATGDQETQYFGPGTRLLVL.

This rearrangement joins TRBV5-6 to TRBJ2-7; no definite D call. Germline loops: CDR1 SGHDT, CDR2 YYEEEE. Between the trimmed V and J ends, which lost 6 bases and 1 base, there was a span of 11 bases. This CDR3 spans 13 amino acids. CDR3 nucleotides: TGTGCCAGCACCCCCGGAGAGTCCTACGAGCAGTACTTC. As protein: CASTPGESYEQYF.

This chain connects TRBV5-8 to TRBJ1-1; TRBD1 aligns across 7 bases. The length of the CDR3 is 13 residues. Germline V CDR1 and CDR2: SGHTS, YDEGEE. V was clipped by 1 base and J by 5 bases; unmatched bases: 2. The CDR3, as DNA: TGTGCCAGCAGCTTGTGGGACAGAACTGAAGCTTTCTTT. Translated, it gives CASSLWDRTEAFF.

The chain recombines TRBV9 with TRBJ2-2; 9 bases are shared with TRBD1. The CDR3 runs to 15 residues. Germline trimming cut 4 bases from V and 3 bases from J; bases unmatched to any gene: 4. Per the germline V gene, CDR1 is SGDLS and CDR2 is YYNGEE. The CDR3 DNA follows: TGTGCCAGCAGCATGGGACAGGGCTACACCGGGGAGCTGTTTTTT. This translates into CASSMGQGYTGELFF.

The chain links TRBV2 to TRBJ2-5, with 11 bases that match TRBD1. V lost 8 bases and J lost 3; bases outside the gene matches: 5. CDR1 is SNHLY, CDR2 FYNNEI, per germline. CDR3 length: 14 amino acids. The CDR3 here is CASERGQGEETQYF. In DNA, the CDR3 is TGTGCCAGCGAACGGGGACAGGGGGAAGAGACCCAGTACTTC.

The V and J genes are TRBV4-2 and TRBJ2-5, with TRBD2 matching over 9 bases. The CDR3 has 17 residues. The ends lost 0 bases at V and 1 base at J; junction bases unmatched: 6. Germline CDR1 reads LGHNA; CDR2 reads YNFKEQ. The CDR3: CASSQDLGGRGQETQYF. The CDR3 nucleotides are TGTGCCAGCAGCCAAGATCTCGGCGGGAGGGGCCAAGAGACCCAGTACTTC.

This rearrangement joins TRBV10-1 to TRBJ2-7, with unresolved D. Germline V CDR1 and CDR2: WNHNN, SYGVQD (reference sequence). The V gene lost 3 bases and the J gene lost 2 bases, with 8 bases spanning the gap. The CDR3 runs to 13 residues. This chain's CDR3 is CASSEADTYEQYF. In DNA, the CDR3 is TGCGCCAGCAGTGAAGCCGATACCTACGAGCAGTACTTC.

The genes are TRBV19 and TRBJ2-1, with 11 bases aligning to TRBD2. J was trimmed by 7 bases and V by 2 bases; bases with no gene match: 10. CDR1 LNHDA and CDR2 SQIVND come from the germline V gene (reference sequence). This CDR3 has 17 amino acids. CDR3 region: CASSILGTSGEENEQFF. CDR3 coding DNA: TGTGCCAGTAGTATACTCGGGACTAGCGGAGAGGAAAATGAGCAGTTCTTC.

The CDR3 region has the DNA TGTGCCAGTAGTATTGGTGGGGGAATAGCTGAAGCTTTCTTT. Protein sequence: CASSIGGGIAEAFF. This sequence joins TRBV19 and TRBJ1-1; D possibly corresponds to TRBD1 (5 bases). This CDR3 region has 14 residues. The V end was cut by 3 bases, the J end by 6 bases, with 14 bases between. Germline V gene data show CDR1 as LNHDA and CDR2 as SQIVND (reference sequence).

Points on this clone: The sample has other DNA sequences that encode this CDR3 too. The genes are TRBV4-2 and TRBJ2-3; 7 nucleotides agree with TRBD2. J lost 3 bases, V lost 1 base, and 4 bases had no gene match. Germline V gene data show CDR1 as LGHNA and CDR2 as YNFKEQ. This CDR3 has 15 amino acids. CDR3 region: CASSQVAGVTDTQYF. Written as DNA, the CDR3 is TGTGCCAGCAGCCAAGTGGCGGGAGTGACAGATACGCAGTATTTT.

The chain is built from TRBV7-6 and TRBJ2-1; no clear D. With 5 bases removed from V and 5 bases from J, the gap between germline ends came to 22 bases. In germline, CDR1 is SGHVS, CDR2 FNYEAQ. This CDR3 comprises 17 residues. The CDR3 nucleotides read TGTGCCAGCAGCCCCCGGCGCGGCGGCCCTATTGACAATGAGCAGTTCTTC. Protein product: CASSPRRGGPIDNEQFF. The full variable domain, in which reference TRBV7-6 and TRBJ2-1 provide the parts outside the CDR3, is GAGVSQSPRYKVTKRGQDVALRCDPISGHVSLYWYRQALGQGPEFLTYFNYEAQQDKSGLPNDRFSAERPEGSISTLTIQRTEQRDSAMYRCASSPRRGGPIDNEQFFGPGTRLTVL.

The V and J genes are TRBV30 and TRBJ1-2; D is possibly TRBD1 (5 bases). Germline V lookup: CDR1 GTSNPN, CDR2 SVGIG (reference sequence). Trimming stripped 3 bases from V and 4 bases from J, with 12 bases between. The CDR3 has 13 residues. The DNA for the CDR3 is TGTGCCTGGAGCTGGGGCTCTCCCTATGGCTACACCTTC. It encodes CAWSWGSPYGYTF.

This clone showed up just a few times. The chain recombines TRBV7-9 with TRBJ1-5; D call uncertain. The CDR3 runs 13 residues. Germline V lookup: CDR1 SEHNR, CDR2 FQNEAQ (reference sequence). V gave up 1 base and J gave up 8 bases, with 9 bases separating them. CDR3: CASSLGRTEPQHF. The DNA for the CDR3 is TGTGCCAGCAGCTTAGGCAGAACCGAGCCCCAGCATTTT.

V and J are TRBV27 and TRBJ1-1, with unresolved D. Per the germline V gene, CDR1 is MNHEY and CDR2 is SMNVEV (reference sequence). The CDR3 spans 12 residues. Trimming removed 6 bases at V and 8 bases at J, with 13 bases between. The CDR3 here is CASRSERAEAFF. CDR3 coding DNA: TGTGCCAGCAGGTCCGAAAGGGCCGAAGCTTTCTTT.

A word on this clone: The sample contains more than one DNA sequence encoding this CDR3. The chain recombines TRBV6-5 with TRBJ1-1; D uncertain. V was clipped by 2 bases and J by 0 bases, with 4 bases between them. The CDR3 spans 13 residues. Germline V gene sequence: CDR1 MNHEY, CDR2 SVGAGI. The CDR3, as DNA: TGTGCCAGCAGTTACAGCCTGAACACTGAAGCTTTCTTT. Residues: CASSYSLNTEAFF.

The V gene is TRBV30, the J gene TRBJ2-7; D unclear. V shed 8 bases and J shed 2 bases, with 10 bases lying between them. Germline assignment: CDR1 GTSNPN and CDR2 SVGIG (reference sequence). The length of the CDR3 is 11 residues. The CDR3 region is CARTVPYEQYF. CDR3 nucleotides: TGTGCCCGCACAGTCCCCTACGAGCAGTACTTC.

The J gene is TRBJ2-7, the V gene TRBV11-2; D is ambiguous. The CDR3 is 14 residues long. Per the germline V gene, CDR1 is SGHAT and CDR2 is FQNNGV. V was clipped by 2 bases and J by 5 bases, with 13 bases between them. CDR3 DNA: TGTGCCAGCAGCTTATCCCGGGCCCCTGACGAGCAGTACTTC. It is translated as CASSLSRAPDEQYF.

This chain joins TRBV7-8 and TRBJ2-7; 11 nucleotides align to TRBD2. Germline CDR1 is SGHVS and CDR2 is FQNEAQ. The CDR3 length is 14 residues. The junction had 7 bases not matched to a gene; V was cut back by 0 bases and J by 12 bases. CDR3 protein: CASSLAPLAGDGYF. The CDR3 DNA sequence: TGTGCCAGCAGCTTAGCCCCACTAGCGGGAGATGGGTACTTC.

This sequence joins TRBV14 and TRBJ2-2; 9 bases are shared with TRBD1. Trimming cost V 2 bases and J 1 base; bases outside gene matches: 2. Germline loops: CDR1 SGHDN, CDR2 FVKESK. The CDR3 is 16 amino acids. The DNA for the CDR3 is TGTGCCAGCAGCCAAACAGGGGGCTTGAACACCGGGGAGCTGTTTTTT. Its protein is CASSQTGGLNTGELFF.

The chain links TRBV4-3 to TRBJ2-7, with TRBD2 matching over 9 bases. V dropped 5 bases and J dropped 0; count of bases not matched to a gene: 11. Germline CDR1 is LGHNA and CDR2 is YSLEER. There are 17 residues in the CDR3. This chain's CDR3 is CASSVLLPSGISYEQYF. Written as DNA, the CDR3 is TGCGCCAGCAGCGTTCTCCTCCCTAGCGGGATCTCCTACGAGCAGTACTTC.

The chain uses TRBV4-3 and TRBJ1-2, with D possibly matching TRBD1 (6 bases). The CDR3 is 14 amino acids. In germline, CDR1 is LGHNA, CDR2 YSLEER. With 6 bases removed from V and 4 bases from J, the gap between germline ends came to 15 bases. CDR3 sequence: CASSLDRSLYGYTF. CDR3 coding DNA: TGCGCCAGCAGTCTAGACAGGTCCCTCTATGGCTACACCTTC.

CDR3 residues: CSVDGVPGYNEQFF. CDR3 nucleotides: TGCAGCGTTGACGGGGTCCCGGGCTACAATGAGCAGTTCTTC. The V call is TRBV29-1, the J call TRBJ2-1; D is possibly TRBD2 (5 bases). Germline V gene data show CDR1 as SQVTM and CDR2 as ANQGSEA. V lost 3 bases and J lost 3, with 12 bases in between. This CDR3 region has 14 residues.